This TCR beta chain was observed in a study of shared T cell receptors in the human thymus. Sequencing was performed with immunoSEQ multiplex PCR; in TCRdb, only in-frame clones are kept and a portion is missing. The sample has about 380,000 clones, roughly 94% seen once. CDR3 length: 14 amino acids. CDR1 SGHRS and CDR2 YFSETQ come from the germline V gene. Trimming removed 4 bases at V and 4 bases at J, with 15 bases between. The chain links TRBV5-1 to TRBJ2-7, with D possibly being TRBD1 or TRBD2 (5 bases each). The receptor's source is a human donor. The sequencing sample was made of thymocytes. CDR3 in amino acids: CASSHPGRTYEQYF. CDR3 sequence (DNA): TGCGCCAGCAGCCACCCGGGACGGACGTACGAGCAGTACTTC.